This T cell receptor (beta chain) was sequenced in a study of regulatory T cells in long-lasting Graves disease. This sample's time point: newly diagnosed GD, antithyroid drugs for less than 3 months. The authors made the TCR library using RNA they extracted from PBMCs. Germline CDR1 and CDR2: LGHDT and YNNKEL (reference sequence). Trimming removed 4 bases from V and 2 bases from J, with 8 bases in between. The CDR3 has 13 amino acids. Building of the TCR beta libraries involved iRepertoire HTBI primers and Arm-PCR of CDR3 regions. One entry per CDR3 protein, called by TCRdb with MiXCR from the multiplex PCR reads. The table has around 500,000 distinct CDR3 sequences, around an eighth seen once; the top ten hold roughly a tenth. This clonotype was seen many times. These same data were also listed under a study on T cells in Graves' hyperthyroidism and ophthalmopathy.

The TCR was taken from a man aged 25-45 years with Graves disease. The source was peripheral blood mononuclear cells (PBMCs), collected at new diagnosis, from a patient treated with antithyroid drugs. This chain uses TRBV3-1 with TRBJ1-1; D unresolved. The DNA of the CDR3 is TGTGCCAGCAGCCTATCAGATAACACTGAAGCTTTCTTT. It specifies CASSLSDNTEAFF.